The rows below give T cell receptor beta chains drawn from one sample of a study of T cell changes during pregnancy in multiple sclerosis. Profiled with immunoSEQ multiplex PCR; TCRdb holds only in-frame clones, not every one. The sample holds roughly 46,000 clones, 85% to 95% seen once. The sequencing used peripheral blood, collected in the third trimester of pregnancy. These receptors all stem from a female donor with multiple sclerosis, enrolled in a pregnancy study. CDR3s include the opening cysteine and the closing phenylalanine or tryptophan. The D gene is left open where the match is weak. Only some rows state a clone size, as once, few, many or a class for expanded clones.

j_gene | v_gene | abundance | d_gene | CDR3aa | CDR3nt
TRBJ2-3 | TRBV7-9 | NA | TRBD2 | CASSLRAGDPDTQYF | TGTGCCAGCAGCTTACGAGCGGGAGACCCAGATACGCAGTATTTT
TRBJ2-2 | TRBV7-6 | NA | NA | CASSSNRGGNTGELFF | TGTGCCAGCAGCTCAAACAGGGGAGGGAACACCGGGGAGCTGTTTTTT
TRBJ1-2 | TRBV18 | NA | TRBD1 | CASSPDRGRNYGYTF | TGTGCCAGCTCACCTGACAGGGGGCGGAACTATGGCTACACCTTC
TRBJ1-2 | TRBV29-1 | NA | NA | CSVIDIGYGYTF | TGCAGCGTCATTGACATCGGCTATGGCTACACCTTC
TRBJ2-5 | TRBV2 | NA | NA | CAGGSGVYQETQYF | TGTGCCGGGGGTAGCGGAGTATACCAAGAGACCCAGTACTTC
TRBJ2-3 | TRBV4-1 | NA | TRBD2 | CASSRVGLAGRTDTQYF | TGCGCCAGCAGCCGCGTGGGACTAGCGGGTCGCACAGATACGCAGTATTTT
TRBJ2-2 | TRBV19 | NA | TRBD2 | CASSWTSENTGELFF | TGTGCCAGTAGTTGGACTAGCGAGAACACCGGGGAGCTGTTTTTT
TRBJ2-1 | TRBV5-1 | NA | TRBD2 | CASRPAGNSYNEQFF | TGCGCCAGCAGGCCAGCGGGAAATTCTTACAATGAGCAGTTCTTC
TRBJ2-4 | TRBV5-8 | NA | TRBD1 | CASSLPMWTGGLTKNIQYF | TGTGCCAGCAGCTTGCCGATGTGGACAGGGGGCTTAACCAAAAACATTCAGTACTTC
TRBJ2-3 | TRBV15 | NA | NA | CATSQEEEADTQYF | TGTGCCACCAGCCAAGAAGAGGAGGCGGATACGCAGTATTTT
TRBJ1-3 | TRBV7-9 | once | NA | CASSSEGSGNTIYF | TGTGCCAGCAGCTCGGAGGGCTCTGGAAACACCATATATTTT
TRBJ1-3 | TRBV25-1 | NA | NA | CASSRTSGNTIYF | TGTGCCAGCAGCCGCACATCTGGAAACACCATATATTTT
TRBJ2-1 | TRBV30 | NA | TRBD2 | CAWEGLAGGPFSDEQFF | TGTGCCTGGGAGGGACTAGCGGGAGGGCCGTTTAGTGATGAGCAGTTCTTC
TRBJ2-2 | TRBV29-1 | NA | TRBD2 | CSFRGLVGAGELFF | TGCAGCTTTAGGGGACTAGTGGGCGCCGGGGAGCTGTTTTTT
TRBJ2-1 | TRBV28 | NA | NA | CATLGEAVYNEQFF | TGTGCCACCTTGGGGGAGGCGGTATACAATGAGCAGTTCTTC
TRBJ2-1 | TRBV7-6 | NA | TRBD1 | CASLPADRGLDEQFF | TGTGCCAGCCTCCCCGCGGACAGGGGGCTGGATGAGCAGTTCTTC
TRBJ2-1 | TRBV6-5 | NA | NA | CASTPRGYNEQFF | TGTGCCAGCACCCCCCGCGGCTACAATGAGCAGTTCTTC
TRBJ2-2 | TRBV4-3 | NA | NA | CASSLDSSNAGELFF | TGCGCCAGCAGCCTGGACAGTTCGAACGCCGGGGAGCTGTTTTTT
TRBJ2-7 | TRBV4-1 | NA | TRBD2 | CASSQGLAGSFYEQYF | TGCGCCAGCAGCCAAGGACTAGCGGGCAGCTTCTACGAGCAGTACTTC
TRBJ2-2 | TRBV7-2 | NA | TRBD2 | CASSLPSGSPNTGELFF | TGTGCCAGCAGCTTACCTAGCGGGAGCCCGAACACCGGGGAGCTGTTTTTT
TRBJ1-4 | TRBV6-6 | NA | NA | CASTTLGAAEKLFF | TGTGCCAGCACCACACTGGGGGCAGCCGAAAAACTGTTTTTT
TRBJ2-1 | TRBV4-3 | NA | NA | CASSQRGLSNEQFF | TGCGCCAGCAGCCAAAGGGGTCTGAGCAATGAGCAGTTCTTC
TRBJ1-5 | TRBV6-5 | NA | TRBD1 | CASRPGTGVQPQHF | TGTGCCAGCAGGCCCGGGACAGGGGTTCAGCCCCAGCATTTT
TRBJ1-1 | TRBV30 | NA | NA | CAWSVLESTEAFF | TGTGCCTGGAGTGTACTCGAGAGCACTGAAGCTTTCTTT
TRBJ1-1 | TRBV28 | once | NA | CASRQLLGEAFF | TGTGCCAGCAGACAATTACTAGGAGAAGCTTTCTTT
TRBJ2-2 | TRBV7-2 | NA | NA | CASSLGQNTGELFF | TGTGCCAGCAGCTTAGGACAAAACACCGGGGAGCTGTTTTTT
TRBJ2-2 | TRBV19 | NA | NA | CASSISTGRSANTGELFF | TGTGCCAGTAGTATTTCAACAGGCCGTTCCGCGAACACCGGGGAGCTGTTTTTT
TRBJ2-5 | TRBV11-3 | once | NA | CASSLGGALGGTQYF | TGTGCCAGCAGCTTAGGAGGGGCCTTGGGGGGGACCCAGTACTTC
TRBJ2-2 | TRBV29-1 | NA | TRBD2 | CSVATSGSLTGELFF | TGCAGCGTGGCTACTAGCGGGTCTCTCACCGGGGAGCTGTTTTTT
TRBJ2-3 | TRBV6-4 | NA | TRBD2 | CASSRTSGEGDTQYF | TGTGCCAGCAGCCGGACTAGCGGGGAGGGAGATACGCAGTATTTT
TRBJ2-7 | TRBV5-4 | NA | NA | CASSLGTGLKSYEQYF | TGTGCCAGCAGCTTGGGAACAGGGCTTAAATCCTACGAGCAGTACTTC
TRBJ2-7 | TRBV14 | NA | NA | CASSNNRYEQYF | TGTGCCAGCAGCAACAATCGATACGAGCAGTACTTC
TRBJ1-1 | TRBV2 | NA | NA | CASSEGGVGGALAFF | TGTGCCAGCAGTGAAGGGGGGGTGGGAGGAGCGTTAGCTTTCTTT
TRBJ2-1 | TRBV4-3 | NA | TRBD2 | CASSQATGGYNEQFF | TGCGCCAGCAGCCAAGCGACGGGAGGGTACAATGAGCAGTTCTTC
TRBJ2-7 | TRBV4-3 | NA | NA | CASSLLGDSGEQYF | TGCGCCAGCAGCCTGTTAGGGGATTCAGGCGAGCAGTACTTC
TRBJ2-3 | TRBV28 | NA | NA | CASTRSGDTDTQYF | TGTGCCAGCACCAGGTCCGGCGACACAGATACGCAGTATTTT
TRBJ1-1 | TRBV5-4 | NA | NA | CASSLDGDVRAEAFF | TGTGCCAGCAGCTTGGACGGGGATGTTAGGGCTGAAGCTTTCTTT
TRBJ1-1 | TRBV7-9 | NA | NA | CASSSGGIGYTEAFF | TGTGCCAGCAGCTCGGGGGGGATAGGGTACACTGAAGCTTTCTTT
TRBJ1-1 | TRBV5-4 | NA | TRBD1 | CASRDPGQGNTEAFF | TGTGCCAGCAGAGACCCAGGACAGGGGAACACTGAAGCTTTCTTT
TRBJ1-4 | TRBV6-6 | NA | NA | CASRRGSSNEKLFF | TGTGCCAGCCGGCGGGGCAGCTCGAATGAAAAACTGTTTTTT